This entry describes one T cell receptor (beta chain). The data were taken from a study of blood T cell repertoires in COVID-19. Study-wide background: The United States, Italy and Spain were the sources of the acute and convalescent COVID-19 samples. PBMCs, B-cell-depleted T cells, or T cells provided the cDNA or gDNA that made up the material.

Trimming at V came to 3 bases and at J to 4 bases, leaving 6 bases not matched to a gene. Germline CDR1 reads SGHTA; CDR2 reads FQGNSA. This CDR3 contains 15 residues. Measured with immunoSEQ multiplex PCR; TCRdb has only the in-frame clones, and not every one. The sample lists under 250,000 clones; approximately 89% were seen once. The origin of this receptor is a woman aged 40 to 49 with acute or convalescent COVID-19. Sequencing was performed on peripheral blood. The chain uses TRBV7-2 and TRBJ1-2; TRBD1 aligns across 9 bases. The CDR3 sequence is CASSFRDRAAYGYTF. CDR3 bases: TGTGCCAGCAGCTTTAGGGACAGGGCTGCCTATGGCTACACCTTC.